These 17 T cell receptor beta chains originate from one sample sequenced in a study of control samples from healthy donors and cancer patients (TCRdb year 2020). The library was produced with the immunoSEQ multiplex PCR assay. The source is immuneACCESS, and TCRdb retained only in-frame sequences with V and J called. Part of the clones is not carried over; for the studies checked, unresolved V genes explain less than half of this, and the remainder is unexplained. The sample records around 100,000 clones, roughly 89% of which are singletons. Around 3% of the sample comes from the top ten. The specimen sequenced was blood. The receptors originated from a human donor in good health. The donor label of this sample is uncertain.

This clone was counted a single time. The chain recombines TRBV6-4 with TRBJ1-2; D is perhaps TRBD1 (6 bases). CDR3 length: 14 residues. The germline V gene encodes CDR1 MRHNA and CDR2 SNTAGT. The V end lost 6 bases, the J end lost 7 bases, and 18 bases lay between the germline ends. The DNA for the CDR3 is TGTGCCAGCAGCCGGATGACAGGTGCGGGTGGCTACACCTTC. Translated, it gives CASSRMTGAGGYTF.

The chain uses TRBV4-1 and TRBJ2-3; 9 bases agree with TRBD2. There are 18 residues in the CDR3. Germline CDR1 is MGHRA and CDR2 is YSYEKL. J was trimmed by 9 bases and V by 0 bases; bases with no gene match: 16. CDR3: CASSQEAVGGLAPRTQYF. Written as DNA, the CDR3 is TGCGCCAGCAGCCAAGAGGCGGTCGGGGGACTAGCCCCTCGGACGCAGTATTTT.

The rearrangement joins TRBV2 to TRBJ1-1; tentative D call: TRBD1 (6 bases). Trimming took 10 bases from V and 0 from J, leaving 15 bases between them. The CDR3 is 14 amino acids. CDR1 is SNHLY, CDR2 FYNNEI, per germline. The CDR3 DNA reads as TGTGCCATCCCAGCCAGGGGCATGAACACTGAAGCTTTCTTT. It encodes CAIPARGMNTEAFF. The full variable domain, with the rest looked up from reference TRBV2 and TRBJ1-1, is EPEVTQTPSHQVTQMGQEVILRCVPISNHLYFYWYRQILGQKVEFLVSFYNNEISEKSEIFDDQFSVERPDGSNFTLKIRSTKLEDSAMYFCAIPARGMNTEAFFGQGTRLTVV.

This chain joins TRBV5-1 and TRBJ2-1, with D perhaps TRBD1 or TRBD2 (5 bases each). The CDR3 is made up of 14 amino acids. CDR1 and CDR2 from the germline V gene are SGHRS and YFSETQ. The V gene lost 2 bases and the J gene lost 5 bases, with 11 bases spanning the gap. The CDR3 reads CASSFPGPHNEQFF. The CDR3 DNA reads as TGCGCCAGCAGCTTCCCGGGACCCCACAATGAGCAGTTCTTC.

The rearrangement joins TRBV7-9 to TRBJ2-1; TRBD2 aligns across 8 bases. V dropped 5 bases and J dropped 8; count of bases not matched to a gene: 14. This CDR3 spans 16 amino acids. Germline CDR1 reads SEHNR; CDR2 reads FQNEAQ (reference sequence). The CDR3 coding sequence is TGTGCCAGCAGCCCGAGGCGGGGGGTCTTCCTTTATGAGCAGTTCTTC. Protein sequence: CASSPRRGVFLYEQFF.

The chain uses TRBV19 and TRBJ1-1, with D tentatively TRBD1 (5 bases). V lost 5 bases to trimming and J lost 3 bases, with 10 bases between them. The CDR3 is 13 residues long. The germline V gene has CDR1 LNHDA and CDR2 SQIVND (reference sequence). The CDR3 region is CASSVVQDTEAFF. The CDR3 coding sequence is TGTGCCAGTAGTGTAGTACAGGACACTGAAGCTTTCTTT.

The chain is built from TRBV10-2 and TRBJ2-3; weak D call: TRBD1 (5 bases). CDR3 length: 16 amino acids. CDR1 and CDR2 (germline): WSHSY, SAAADI. V was trimmed by 8 bases and J by 3 bases, leaving 21 bases between them. The CDR3 sequence: CASRPAGFRITDTQYF. The CDR3 DNA sequence: TGCGCCAGCCGTCCCGCAGGGTTTAGGATAACAGATACGCAGTATTTT.

The chain links TRBV7-2 to TRBJ1-5; 9 nucleotides agree with TRBD1. V lost 4 bases to trimming and J lost 10 bases; unmatched junction nucleotides: 5. Germline-derived CDR1 and CDR2 are SGHTA and FQGNSA. The CDR3 covers 13 residues. The CDR3 coding sequence is TGTGCCAGCAGCTCGACCACAGGGGGCCCCCAGCATTTT. Encoded protein: CASSSTTGGPQHF.

The chain employs TRBV7-8 and TRBJ2-2; TRBD2 matches 12 bases. The germline V gene encodes CDR1 SGHVS and CDR2 FQNEAQ. There are 16 residues in the CDR3. J was trimmed by 5 bases and V by 5 bases; bases with no gene match: 6. CDR3 in amino acids: CASSTPGLAGTGELFF. In nucleotides, the CDR3 is TGTGCCAGCAGCACACCAGGACTAGCGGGAACCGGGGAGCTGTTTTTT.

The chain is built from TRBV7-2 and TRBJ1-2; D is unresolved. The V and J ends lost 2 bases and 2 bases respectively, with 9 bases between them. CDR1 SGHTA and CDR2 FQGNSA come from the germline V gene. The CDR3 extends over 14 amino acids. The CDR3 here is CASSLRFQNYGYTF. CDR3 coding DNA: TGTGCCAGCAGCTTACGTTTCCAGAACTATGGCTACACCTTC.

The J gene is TRBJ2-5, the V gene TRBV30; D assignment may be TRBD1 or TRBD2 (5 bases each). Per the germline V gene, CDR1 is GTSNPN and CDR2 is SVGIG (reference sequence). V was shortened by 1 base and J by 5 bases, with 11 bases between the two germline ends. This CDR3 spans 13 amino acids. Here the CDR3 reads CAWSAGRGETQYF. As DNA, the CDR3 is TGTGCCTGGAGTGCAGGGAGAGGGGAGACCCAGTACTTC.

The chain links TRBV18 to TRBJ2-7, with D possibly TRBD2 on 5 matching bases. V was pared by 6 bases and J by 4 bases, with 16 bases between. The CDR3 is 14 amino acids. Germline lookup yields CDR1 KGHSH and CDR2 LQKENI. CDR3 nucleotide sequence: TGTGCCAGCTCCCTCAAACGTGGGGAGTACGAGCAGTACTTC. This sequence encodes CASSLKRGEYEQYF.

In this sample, this clone turned up once. V and J are TRBV19 and TRBJ1-2, with 8 bases identical to TRBD1. Looked up from germline, CDR1 is LNHDA and CDR2 is SQIVND (reference sequence). Germline trimming cut 8 bases from V and 2 bases from J; bases unmatched to any gene: 1. This CDR3 spans 12 amino acids. This CDR3 reads CASRQGNYGYTF. CDR3 sequence (DNA): TGTGCCAGTCGACAGGGGAACTATGGCTACACCTTC.

CDR3 coding DNA: TGTGCCAGCAGCGTAACGACAGGTCCGTTGTACTTC. The encoded protein is CASSVTTGPLYF. The V and J genes are TRBV9 and TRBJ2-7, with D tentatively TRBD1 (6 bases). Trimming pared 1 base from V and 12 bases from J, leaving 14 bases between. This CDR3 region has 12 residues. Germline loops: CDR1 SGDLS, CDR2 YYNGEE.

The chain employs TRBV5-4 and TRBJ1-1; D is unresolved. Germline V gene lookup returns CDR1 SGHNT and CDR2 YYREEE (reference sequence). Between the trimmed V and J ends, which lost 0 bases and 4 bases, there was a span of 10 bases. This CDR3 comprises 14 residues. In DNA, the CDR3 is TGTGCCAGCAGCTTGGAAGGAGGGCGCACTGAAGCTTTCTTT. This translates into CASSLEGGRTEAFF.

CDR3 amino acids: CASSPGTGEGFMNTEAFF. The CDR3 DNA reads TGTGCCAGCAGCCCAGGGACAGGGGAGGGCTTCATGAACACTGAAGCTTTCTTT. The chain combines TRBV5-8 with TRBJ1-1; 10 positions agree with TRBD1. This CDR3 is built from 18 residues. Germline values: CDR1 SGHTS, CDR2 YDEGEE. The trim removed 4 bases at V and 0 bases at J, leaving 12 bases unmatched.

The gene calls are TRBV24-1 and TRBJ1-5; TRBD1 might be the D (6 bases). The CDR3 runs 19 residues. Trimming left V 3 bases short and J 3 bases short, with 23 bases between. Per the germline V gene, CDR1 is KGHDR and CDR2 is SFDVKD. The CDR3 loop is CATSDIIYREELNNQPQHF. CDR3 DNA sequence: TGTGCCACCAGTGATATCATATACAGGGAGGAATTAAACAATCAGCCCCAGCATTTT.